These T cell receptor beta chains were read from a single sample in a study of CD8 T cells in ankylosing spondylitis. TCRdb analysed the 5' RACE reads with MiXCR anew, one entry per CDR3 protein. The sample lists about 92,000 distinct CDR3 sequences, 7.5% to 9% seen once, with under 6% in the top ten. Source material: blood, either unsorted or a sorted T cell fraction (not recorded which). These receptor sequences come from a male donor with ankylosing spondylitis or in good health (not recorded which). CDR3s include the opening cysteine and the closing phenylalanine or tryptophan. A D gene is named only where the DNA matches it firmly. Where a row states a size, it is once, few, many or the class of an expanded clone; other rows omit it.

j_call clone_size d_call v_call cdr3_nt cdr3_aa
TRBJ2-1 many TRBD2 TRBV5-1 TGCGCCAGCAGCTTGACGGTAGCGGGGTTAGACAATGAGCAGTTCTTC CASSLTVAGLDNEQFF
TRBJ2-1 many . TRBV21-1 TGTGCCAGCAGCCGTAGAAAAACTCGGGACAGGGTATACAATGAGCAGTTCTTC CASSRRKTRDRVYNEQFF
TRBJ2-1 . . TRBV5-1 TGCGCCAGCAGCCCCCGGCCGAGCTCCTACAATGAGCAGTTCTTC CASSPRPSSYNEQFF
TRBJ1-6 many . TRBV12-3/TRBV12-4 TGTGCCAGCAGTTTATCAGGGCCAAATTCACCCCTCCACTTT CASSLSGPNSPLHF
TRBJ2-1 many TRBD2 TRBV20-1 TGCAGTGCTACCGGGACTAGCTCCTACAATGAGCAGTTCTTC CSATGTSSYNEQFF
TRBJ1-2 . . TRBV28 TGTGCCAGCATGGAAGGGGACTATGGCTACACCTTC CASMEGDYGYTF
TRBJ2-3 . TRBD2 TRBV7-9 TGTGCCAGCAGGGTACTAGCGGGGGCCACAGATACGCAGTATTTT CASRVLAGATDTQYF
TRBJ2-5 . . TRBV29-1 TGCAGCGTTGTGGGCGTGGAGACCCAGTACTTC CSVVGVETQYF
TRBJ2-7 many . TRBV28 TGTGCCAGCAGTTTAAGCGGACACCCTTACGAGCAGTACTTC CASSLSGHPYEQYF
TRBJ1-5 many . TRBV27 TGTGCCAGCAGTTTGCGGGGGACTAGCAATCAGCCCCAGCATTTT CASSLRGTSNQPQHF
TRBJ2-7 . TRBD2 TRBV20-1 TGCAGTGCTCCTCCGAGCGGGGTCTCCTACGAGCAGTACTTC CSAPPSGVSYEQYF
TRBJ2-7 many . TRBV28 TGTGCCAGCAGTTTATTCCGGGCCCCGAACGAGCAGTACTTC CASSLFRAPNEQYF
TRBJ1-1 many . TRBV6-1 TGTGCCAGCAGTGAAGTGGGCGGGACAGAAGCTTTCTTT CASSEVGGTEAFF
TRBJ2-2 once . TRBV29-1 TGCAGCGTTGATGACGGGGCACCCGGGGAGCTGTTTTTT CSVDDGAPGELFF
TRBJ1-6 many . TRBV18 TGTGCCAGCTCACCACCATCCGGGGGTTCTAATTCACCCCTCCACTTT CASSPPSGGSNSPLHF
TRBJ2-5 many TRBD2 TRBV6-1 TGTGCCAGCACTAGCGGGGTAGAGACCCAGTACTTC CASTSGVETQYF
TRBJ2-1 many TRBD2 TRBV28 TGTGCCAGCAGGGGGACTAGCGTGGGTGACGAGCAGTTCTTC CASRGTSVGDEQFF
TRBJ2-5 few . TRBV7-2 TGTGCCAGCAGCATCCGGGCGGTTACGGTAGAGACCCAGTACTTC CASSIRAVTVETQYF
TRBJ2-7 few . TRBV28 TGTGCCAGCAGTGGCCCTGGGGCTTCCTACGAGCAGTACTTC CASSGPGASYEQYF
TRBJ1-1 many . TRBV11-2 TGTGCCAGCAGCTCCGTCCAAGGGGCGAGCACTGAAGCTTTCTTT CASSSVQGASTEAFF
TRBJ2-6 few . TRBV28 TGTGCCAGCAGTTTTTTCAGGGCTGGGGCCAACGTCCTGACTTTC CASSFFRAGANVLTF
TRBJ2-1 many TRBD2 TRBV3-1 TGTGCCAGCAGCCAAGATTGGGGGGGAATCTACAATGAGCAGTTCTTC CASSQDWGGIYNEQFF
TRBJ2-7 many TRBD1 TRBV20-1 TGCAGTGCTCTACCGGGACAGGGGAGCTCCTACGAGCAGTACTTC CSALPGQGSSYEQYF
TRBJ2-2 . TRBD1 TRBV7-2 TGTGCCAGCAGCACTTCGGGACAGGGGGCGAACACCGGGGAGCTGTTTTTT CASSTSGQGANTGELFF
TRBJ1-1 few . TRBV11-3 TGTGCCAGCAGCTTAGGGACAGACACTGAAGCTTTCTTT CASSLGTDTEAFF
TRBJ2-7 many TRBD2 TRBV12-3/TRBV12-4 TGTGCCAGCAGTTTAGGGGGAGGGGAGCAGTACTTC CASSLGGGEQYF
TRBJ2-2 many TRBD2 TRBV5-1 TGCGCCAGCAGCCCTACGACTAGCGGGGCGGACACCGGGGAGCTGTTTTTT CASSPTTSGADTGELFF
TRBJ2-1 many . TRBV2 TGTGCCAACGACAGGACGAACTACAATGAGCAGTTCTTC CANDRTNYNEQFF
TRBJ1-1 many . TRBV6-6 TGTGCCACCTTGGGACGGCCGAACACTGAAGCTTTCTTT CATLGRPNTEAFF
TRBJ2-5 . . TRBV11-3 TGTGCCAGCAGCTTAACGGGGCGGGAGACCCAGTACTTC CASSLTGRETQYF
TRBJ2-7 few . TRBV7-6 TGTGCCAGCAGCTTGGGGGGAACCACTTACGAGCAGTACTTC CASSLGGTTYEQYF
TRBJ2-1 many TRBD2 TRBV29-1 TGCAGCGTGATAACAACTAGCGGGGGCTCCAATGAGCAGTTCTTC CSVITTSGGSNEQFF
TRBJ2-3 many TRBD2 TRBV9 TGTGCCAGCAGCGAGCGGGGGAGCACAGATACGCAGTATTTT CASSERGSTDTQYF
TRBJ2-1 many TRBD1 TRBV10-3 TGTGCCATCAGTGAGCCGACCTCCGGGACAGGGGGCTTCAATGAGCAGTTCTTC CAISEPTSGTGGFNEQFF
TRBJ2-3 few . TRBV20-1 TGCAGTGCTAGAGATGGTCAGCGCGGCACAGATACGCAGTATTTT CSARDGQRGTDTQYF
TRBJ2-3 many . TRBV6-5 TGTGCCAGCAGTTACTCAGGCACAGATACGCAGTATTTT CASSYSGTDTQYF
TRBJ2-1 . . TRBV7-2 TGTGCCAGCAGCTTTCCCGGGACCCAGCAGTTCTTC CASSFPGTQQFF
TRBJ2-5 . TRBD2 TRBV3-1 TGTGCCAGCAGCCAAGATCTAAGGCGGGGGGGAAAAGAGACCCAGTACTTC CASSQDLRRGGKETQYF
TRBJ2-1 . . TRBV12-3/TRBV12-4 TGTGCCAGCAGTTTAATCGGCGGGGGCTCCTGCAATGAGCAGTTCTTC CASSLIGGGSCNEQFF
TRBJ1-5 many TRBD1 TRBV4-1 TGCGCCAGCAGCCAAAGGGACAGCGGTGATCAGCCCCAGCATTTT CASSQRDSGDQPQHF
TRBJ1-6 few TRBD1 TRBV7-2 TGTGCCAGCAGCACCCGCTCGGGACAGCTCAATTCACCCCTCCACTTT CASSTRSGQLNSPLHF
TRBJ2-1 few . TRBV2 TGTGCCAGCATTTTAACCGACCGGAACAATGAGCAGTTCTTC CASILTDRNNEQFF
TRBJ1-1 . . TRBV12-3/TRBV12-4 TGTGCCTTCTGTCACCGAGCATTCACCGGGTCTACTAACACTGAAGCTTTCTTT CAFCHRAFTGSTNTEAFF
TRBJ1-5 many . TRBV30 TGTGCCTGGAGTGGACCGGATTCGAGCCCGCATTTT CAWSGPDSSPHF
TRBJ2-7 . . TRBV7-2 TGTGCCAGCAGCTTAGGGTCAGGGGTCTTCTCCTACGAGCAGTACTTC CASSLGSGVFSYEQYF
TRBJ2-2 . . TRBV12-3/TRBV12-4 TGTGCCAGCAGTTTTGGGGGGGCTACCGGGGAGCTGTTTTTT CASSFGGATGELFF
TRBJ2-7 . . TRBV28 TGTGCCAGCATCGGCCCGGGACTGTCTAACGAGCAGTACTTC CASIGPGLSNEQYF
TRBJ2-1 many TRBD2 TRBV12-3/TRBV12-4 TGTGCCAGCAGTCTGTGGGGACTAGCGGGCTACAATGAGCAGTTCTTC CASSLWGLAGYNEQFF
TRBJ1-1 many . TRBV20-1 TGCAGTGCTAGGACGGTTACCGGCGGCACTGAAGCTTTCTTT CSARTVTGGTEAFF
TRBJ2-1 . . TRBV24-1 TGTGCCACCAGTGATGCAGTATACAATGAGCAGTTCTTC CATSDAVYNEQFF